This entry lists 23 T cell receptor beta chains sequenced from one sample in a study of cytomegalovirus exposure and HLA in healthy donors. The PCR had 60 Vbeta and 13 Jbeta primers. TCRdb's table, derived via immunoSEQ multiplex PCR, lists solely in-frame clones and lacks some. The sample contains about 120,000 clones, under 90% of which appear only once. The sample taken for sequencing was PBMCs. These receptors were obtained from a woman aged 35 to 49 in good health and CMV-seronegative.

CDR3 nucleotide sequence: TGTGCCAGCAGCGGAGAGATCCCCAATGAGCAGTTCTTC. It is translated as CASSGEIPNEQFF. The gene calls are TRBV6-1 and TRBJ2-1, with D hard to call. Germline loops: CDR1 MNHNS, CDR2 SASEGT. V was clipped by 6 bases and J by 6 bases, with 12 bases between them. This CDR3 is built from 13 residues.

The rearrangement links TRBV5-6 to TRBJ2-3, with a possible D match to TRBD2 (5 bases). Trimming pared 3 bases from V and 0 bases from J, leaving 11 bases between. The CDR3 covers 15 residues. Germline V CDR1 and CDR2: SGHDT, YYEEEE. CDR3 nucleotides: TGTGCCAGCAGCTCGGACTGGACTAGCACAGATACGCAGTATTTT. It encodes CASSSDWTSTDTQYF.

This chain uses TRBV5-6 with TRBJ2-7; no clear D gene. The CDR3 covers 11 residues. Trimming stripped 2 bases from V and 6 bases from J, with 6 bases between. The germline V gene encodes CDR1 SGHDT and CDR2 YYEEEE. CDR3 residues: CASSFLSEQYF. CDR3 DNA: TGTGCCAGCAGCTTTCTCTCCGAGCAGTACTTC. The variable domain in full, completed from reference TRBV5-6 and TRBJ2-7, reads DAGVTQSPTHLIKTRGQQVTLRCSPKSGHDTVSWYQQALGQGPQFIFQYYEEEERQRGNFPDRFSGHQFPNYSSELNVNALLLGDSALYLCASSFLSEQYFGPGTRLTVT.

This chain joins TRBV4-1 and TRBJ2-7, with TRBD1 as a possible D gene (5 bases). Trimming removed 3 bases at V and 1 base at J, with 10 bases between. This CDR3 is 14 amino acids long. Germline V gives CDR1 MGHRA, CDR2 YSYEKL. CDR3 in DNA: TGCGCCAGCAGCCAGTCGACAGCTTCCTACGAGCAGTACTTC. It codes for CASSQSTASYEQYF.

V usage is TRBV18 and J usage is TRBJ2-7, with 12 bases matching TRBD1. CDR1 and CDR2 (germline): KGHSH, LQKENI. Trimming took 1 base from V and 3 from J; bases not matched to a gene: 7. The CDR3 length is 17 residues. The chain's CDR3 is CASSPRGGTGGIYEQYF. The CDR3 DNA reads TGTGCCAGCTCACCACGAGGCGGGACAGGGGGCATCTACGAGCAGTACTTC.

The gene calls are TRBV9 and TRBJ1-1; D is perhaps TRBD1 (5 bases). Trimming left V 6 bases short and J 3 bases short, with 18 bases between. The CDR3 consists of 15 residues. Germline CDR1 reads SGDLS; CDR2 reads YYNGEE. The CDR3 here is CASTPVGGWDTEAFF. CDR3 bases: TGTGCCAGCACCCCGGTCGGGGGATGGGACACTGAAGCTTTCTTT.

The chain links TRBV5-5 to TRBJ1-2; 9 nucleotides align to TRBD1. The germline V gene encodes CDR1 SGHKS and CDR2 YYEKEE (reference sequence). Unmatched junction bases numbered 14, after V lost 0 bases and J lost 5 bases. The CDR3 runs to 18 residues. The CDR3 loop is CASSLADNRGLVQYGYTF. The CDR3 region has the DNA TGTGCCAGCAGCTTGGCCGACAACAGGGGGCTAGTACAGTATGGCTACACCTTC.

As to this clone: A junction boundary mismatches the germline segment, possibly from a read error. This sequence joins TRBV15 and TRBJ2-3; no definite D call. The CDR3 is made up of 13 amino acids. Germline CDR1 reads LNHNV; CDR2 reads YYDKDF (reference sequence). The CDR3 here is CATRRSSTDTQYF. As DNA, the CDR3 is TGTGCCACCCGCAGGAGCAGCACAGATACGCAGTATTTT.

The chain couples TRBV7-2 to TRBJ2-7, with 9 positions matching TRBD2. V lost 1 base to trimming and J lost 4 bases; unmatched junction nucleotides: 2. Per germline, CDR1 SGHTA and CDR2 FQGNSA. The CDR3 is made up of 14 amino acids. The CDR3 loop reads CASSLVTSGYEQYF. CDR3 nucleotide sequence: TGTGCCAGCAGCTTAGTGACTAGCGGTTACGAGCAGTACTTC.

The rearrangement joins TRBV13 to TRBJ1-2; the D gene is possibly TRBD1 (6 bases). This CDR3 is 14 amino acids long. The ends were cut back, 5 bases at V and 4 bases at J, with 14 bases in the middle. Germline CDR1 PRHDT, CDR2 FYEKMQ (reference sequence). In nucleotides, the CDR3 is TGTGCCAGCAGCACACAGGGAGATAGCTATGGCTACACCTTC. Protein sequence: CASSTQGDSYGYTF.

The V and J genes are TRBV15 and TRBJ2-1; D is possibly TRBD2 (7 bases). In germline, CDR1 is LNHNV, CDR2 YYDKDF (reference sequence). The ends were cut back, 4 bases at V and 8 bases at J, with 15 bases in the middle. The CDR3 is 14 amino acids. CDR3 coding DNA: TGTGCCACCAGCAAGCGTGGGGGGGCCGATGAGCAGTTCTTC. This sequence encodes CATSKRGGADEQFF.

V usage is TRBV21-1 and J usage is TRBJ2-3; the table's D call, TRBD2, has no DNA check behind it. TRBV21-1 is given as a pseudogene. The CDR3 is made up of 18 amino acids. CDR3 sequence reads: CASSKVGGALRWTDTQYF. The CDR3 DNA sequence: TGTGCCAGCAGCAAAGTGGGAGGGGCCCTCCGTTGGACAGATACGCAGTATTTT.

The chain has TRBV5-1 and TRBJ2-7; D is perhaps TRBD2 (6 bases). This CDR3 has 11 residues. Trimming took 5 bases from V and 5 from J, leaving 8 bases between them. CDR1 and CDR2 (germline): SGHRS, YFSETQ. The CDR3 reads CASREGHEQYF. In DNA form, the CDR3 reads TGCGCCAGCAGGGAGGGTCACGAGCAGTACTTC. Full variable domain (outside the CDR3, taken from reference TRBV5-1 and TRBJ2-7): KAGVTQTPRYLIKTRGQQVTLSCSPISGHRSVSWYQQTPGQGLQFLFEYFSETQRNKGNFPGRFSGRQFSNSRSEMNVSTLELGDSALYLCASREGHEQYFGPGTRLTVT.

V and J are TRBV7-9 and TRBJ2-7, with 8 bases matching TRBD1. Germline V gene data show CDR1 as SEHNR and CDR2 as FQNEAQ (reference sequence). J lost 0 bases, V lost 5 bases, and 15 bases had no gene match. CDR3 length equals 18 residues. CDR3: CASSPRTGFTLSSYEQYF. CDR3 in DNA: TGTGCCAGCAGCCCGCGGACAGGGTTTACTCTTAGCTCCTACGAGCAGTACTTC.

The chain combines TRBV6-5 with TRBJ2-7; 7 bases line up with TRBD1. V lost 9 bases and J lost 3; bases outside the gene matches: 11. The CDR3 covers 14 residues. Germline CDR1 and CDR2: MNHEY and SVGAGI. CDR3 sequence: CASHKIRDSYEQYF. CDR3 DNA: TGTGCCAGTCACAAAATCCGGGACAGCTACGAGCAGTACTTC.

This chain connects TRBV7-3 to TRBJ2-2, with D hard to call. Germline V gene sequence: CDR1 SGHTA, CDR2 FQGTGA. The CDR3 contains 15 residues. V was trimmed by 1 base and J by 3 bases, leaving 9 bases between them. The CDR3 DNA is TGTGCCAGCAGCTTAATAAGTGGGCACACCGGGGAGCTGTTTTTT. Amino acids: CASSLISGHTGELFF.

The genes are TRBV2 and TRBJ1-4, with 9 bases identical to TRBD1. Trimming took 6 bases from V and 7 from J; bases not matched to a gene: 6. The CDR3 spans 14 residues. Germline lookup yields CDR1 SNHLY and CDR2 FYNNEI. The CDR3 bases are TGTGCCAGCAGGCGACAGGGGGAAGTTGAAAAACTGTTTTTT. Protein: CASRRQGEVEKLFF.

This clone came up a few times. The chain joins TRBV6-1 to TRBJ1-3, with D unresolved. Germline lookup yields CDR1 MNHNS and CDR2 SASEGT. CDR3 length equals 15 residues. Deletions cut 4 bases from V and 0 bases from J, with 10 bases between. In DNA form, the CDR3 reads TGTGCCAGCAGTGCGGTCGGTAGCTCTGGAAACACCATATATTTT. This sequence encodes CASSAVGSSGNTIYF.

CDR3: CASSLSVGQGQNIQYF. The CDR3, as DNA: TGTGCCAGCAGCTTAAGTGTTGGACAGGGCCAAAACATTCAGTACTTC. The J gene is TRBJ2-4, the V gene TRBV7-9, with TRBD1 identical over 8 bases. CDR1 is SEHNR and CDR2 is FQNEAQ in the germline V gene (reference sequence). With 2 bases clipped from V and 5 bases from J, the junction kept 8 bases outside the gene matches. The CDR3 runs to 16 residues.

V and J are TRBV19 and TRBJ1-1; 9 positions agree with TRBD1. The CDR3 covers 14 residues. V shed 2 bases, J shed 8 bases, and the junction held 6 bases outside the gene matches. The germline CDR1 and CDR2 sequences are LNHDA and SQIVND (reference sequence). CDR3 protein: CASSIQQGAREAFF. The CDR3 coding sequence is TGTGCCAGTAGTATACAACAGGGGGCTCGCGAAGCTTTCTTT. Filled out from reference TRBV19 and TRBJ1-1, the complete variable domain reads DGGITQSPKYLFRKEGQNVTLSCEQNLNHDAMYWYRQDPGQGLRLIYYSQIVNDFQKGDIAEGYSVSREKKESFPLTVTSAQKNPTAFYLCASSIQQGAREAFFGQGTRLTVV.

The chain joins TRBV5-1 to TRBJ2-3, with 14 bases matching TRBD2. CDR1 is SGHRS, CDR2 YFSETQ, per germline. This CDR3 region has 18 residues. Trimming cost V 4 bases and J 0 bases; bases outside gene matches: 7. The CDR3 here is CASSRQGLAGASTDTQYF. CDR3 sequence (DNA): TGCGCCAGCAGCCGACAGGGACTAGCGGGAGCGAGCACAGATACGCAGTATTTT.

The table lists this clone with a count of one. V and J are TRBV16 and TRBJ2-5, with TRBD1 identical over 7 bases. With 3 bases clipped from V and 2 bases from J, the junction kept 6 bases outside the gene matches. Germline V lookup: CDR1 KGHSY, CDR2 FQNENV. This CDR3 region has 15 residues. The CDR3 here is CASSHHRDSQETQYF. The CDR3 nucleotides are TGTGCCAGCAGCCACCACCGGGACAGTCAAGAGACCCAGTACTTC.

V usage is TRBV2 and J usage is TRBJ2-5; the D gene is possibly TRBD2 (5 bases). Germline lookup yields CDR1 SNHLY and CDR2 FYNNEI. The CDR3 totals 14 residues. The CDR3 reads CATRPEDYQETQYF. Here the CDR3 DNA reads TGTGCGACCCGTCCGGAGGACTACCAAGAGACCCAGTACTTC.